This TCR beta chain originates from a study of blood T cell repertoires in COVID-19. The CDR3 length is 15 residues. V gave up 1 base and J gave up 0 bases, with 8 bases separating them. CDR1 is SGHRS, CDR2 YFSETQ, per germline. TCRdb's copy holds only in-frame clones and misses some; the assay was immunoSEQ multiplex PCR. The sample contains 150,000 to 200,000 clones, 65% to 90% of which appear only once. The chain joins TRBV5-1 to TRBJ1-3; D is unclear. The TCR comes from a human donor in a cohort sampled during active COVID-19. Sequencing used peripheral blood. The CDR3 here is CASSLTPYSGNTIYF. Here the CDR3 DNA reads TGCGCCAGCAGCTTGACACCGTACTCTGGAAACACCATATATTTT.